The next 17 T cell receptor beta chains were all read from a single sample in a study of CD8 T cells in Susac syndrome. Random hexamers were used to reverse transcribe roughly 0.5 to 1 ug of RNA. Via MiXCR, TCRdb re-called the immunoSEQ multiplex PCR reads, giving one row per CDR3 protein. The sample lists just over 150,000 distinct CDR3 sequences, nearly 97% occurring once. Sequenced input: CD8+ T cells from PBMCs. The receptor source for this set is a human donor with multiple sclerosis.

The gene calls are TRBV20-1 and TRBJ1-2; D possibly corresponds to TRBD1 (5 bases). The germline CDR1 and CDR2 sequences are DFQATT and SNEGSKA (reference sequence). V dropped 5 bases and J dropped 3 bases, with 16 bases sitting between them. The CDR3 totals 14 residues. Written as DNA, the CDR3 is TGCAGTGCTTCTGGGACGGAGAACTACTATGGCTACACCTTC. Translation: CSASGTENYYGYTF.

The CDR3 DNA reads as TGTGCCAGCAGCTGGGTGGCAGGACCTCCTAACTATGGCTACACCTTC. Translating gives CASSWVAGPPNYGYTF. The chain links TRBV5-6 to TRBJ1-2; D is unclear. The CDR3 length is 16 residues. Germline V CDR1 and CDR2: SGHDT, YYEEEE. V was clipped by 3 bases and J by 0 bases, with 15 bases between them.

The chain employs TRBV27 and TRBJ1-5; no firm D call. Germline V gene data show CDR1 as MNHEY and CDR2 as SMNVEV (reference sequence). The CDR3 runs to 14 residues. The V end lost 0 bases, the J end lost 6 bases, and 9 bases lay between the germline ends. CDR3 residues: CASSLSGAAQPQHF. The CDR3 coding sequence is TGTGCCAGCAGTTTATCAGGTGCGGCTCAGCCCCAGCATTTT.

The rearrangement joins TRBV19 to TRBJ1-1; possible D gene TRBD1, 5 bases. Germline assignment: CDR1 LNHDA and CDR2 SQIVND (reference sequence). This CDR3 is built from 13 residues. Trimming left V 3 bases short and J 4 bases short, with 9 bases between. CDR3 loop: CASSMGTSTEAFF. The CDR3 DNA follows: TGTGCCAGTAGTATGGGGACGAGCACTGAAGCTTTCTTT.

The chain uses TRBV7-9 and TRBJ2-1; D uncertain. Germline CDR1 is SEHNR and CDR2 is FQNEAQ (reference sequence). This CDR3 comprises 14 residues. The V end lost 4 bases, the J end lost 10 bases, and 17 bases lay between the germline ends. The CDR3 sequence: CASSSPHGAGEQFF. DNA for the CDR3: TGTGCCAGCAGCTCACCCCACGGAGCCGGGGAGCAGTTCTTC.

The chain is built from TRBV29-1 and TRBJ2-7; TRBD2 might be the D (6 bases). The germline CDR1 and CDR2 sequences are SQVTM and ANQGSEA. The CDR3 is made up of 14 amino acids. Trimming took 1 base from V and 2 from J, leaving 12 bases between them. The CDR3 sequence: CSVEGGDATYEQYF. As DNA, the CDR3 is TGCAGCGTTGAAGGGGGGGACGCAACCTACGAGCAGTACTTC.

This clonotype was seen only once. The rearrangement uses TRBV29-1 and TRBJ1-2; no clear D gene. The CDR3 runs to 11 residues. Germline V gives CDR1 SQVTM, CDR2 ANQGSEA. Trimming pared 0 bases from V and 13 bases from J, leaving 12 bases between. CDR3 DNA: TGCAGCGTTGAAGATGGAAAGGACGGCACCTTC. Protein: CSVEDGKDGTF.

The chain carries TRBV20-1 and TRBJ2-1; D could derive from TRBD1 or TRBD2 (5 bases each). The V end lost 2 bases, the J end lost 10 bases, and 12 bases lay between the germline ends. Germline V gene sequence: CDR1 DFQATT, CDR2 SNEGSKA (reference sequence). The CDR3 consists of 12 residues. The CDR3 DNA is TGCAGTGCTAGATCTGAGGGGCGCGAGCAGTTCTTC. It yields the protein CSARSEGREQFF.

This clonotype has just one count. The chain recombines TRBV30 with TRBJ2-6; possibly TRBD1 for D (6 bases). The CDR3 is made up of 15 amino acids. V was trimmed by 2 bases and J by 1 base, leaving 9 bases between them. CDR1 is GTSNPN and CDR2 is SVGIG in the germline V gene (reference sequence). The CDR3 here is CAWSRTESGANVLTF. CDR3 bases: TGTGCCTGGAGTCGGACAGAGTCTGGGGCCAACGTCCTGACTTTC.

The chain couples TRBV10-3 to TRBJ2-5; no clear D gene. The V gene lost 6 bases and the J gene lost 0 bases, with 14 bases spanning the gap. Per germline, CDR1 ENHRY and CDR2 SYGVKD. The CDR3 extends over 15 amino acids. CDR3: CAIRDPMENQETQYF. The CDR3 DNA reads as TGTGCCATCAGAGATCCCATGGAGAACCAAGAGACCCAGTACTTC.

The count of this clonotype is one. The chain is built from TRBV12-2 and TRBJ2-7; the tabulated D call, TRBD2, remains unverified against the DNA. TRBV12-2 is a documented pseudogene. The length of the CDR3 is 18 residues. CDR3 region: CASRLPGITAGPAGEQYF. The CDR3, as DNA: TGTGCAAGTCGCTTACCGGGGATTACCGCGGGGCCTGCGGGCGAGCAGTACTTC.

The V and J genes are TRBV2 and TRBJ2-1; no clear D. This CDR3 comprises 12 residues. Deletions cut 8 bases from V and 10 bases from J, with 15 bases between. The germline V gene encodes CDR1 SNHLY and CDR2 FYNNEI. The CDR3 nucleotides read TGTGCCAGCTCCGAGGTCGATCAGGAGCAGTTCTTC. Residues: CASSEVDQEQFF.

This rearrangement joins TRBV7-3 to TRBJ2-3; D is undetermined. The ends were cut back, 0 bases at V and 3 bases at J, with 10 bases in the middle. Germline CDR1 is SGHTA and CDR2 is FQGTGA. The CDR3 is 15 amino acids. CDR3 DNA sequence: TGTGCCAGCAGCTTAACGTTGGGGTTAACAGATACGCAGTATTTT. It translates to CASSLTLGLTDTQYF.

The CDR3 nucleotides read TGTGCCAGCAGCTTGGGGGGTATCGGTGAGACCCAGTACTTC. Translation: CASSLGGIGETQYF. V is TRBV12-3 or TRBV12-4 and J is TRBJ2-5, with D maybe TRBD2 (6 bases). V gave up 6 bases and J gave up 5 bases, with 16 bases separating them. This CDR3 spans 14 amino acids.

V is TRBV27 and J is TRBJ2-1, with 7 nucleotides matching TRBD2. This CDR3 is 15 amino acids long. J lost 5 bases, V lost 4 bases, and 8 bases had no gene match. Germline loops: CDR1 MNHEY, CDR2 SMNVEV (reference sequence). CDR3 nucleotides: TGTGCCAGCAGTTCCCCGGGGGGATACAACAATGAGCAGTTCTTC. Protein product: CASSSPGGYNNEQFF.

The rearrangement uses TRBV28 and TRBJ2-3; a weak D match, TRBD2 (6 bases). The germline V gene has CDR1 MDHEN and CDR2 SYDVKM. The CDR3 is 13 amino acids. Trimming removed 5 bases at V and 2 bases at J, with 8 bases between. Here the CDR3 DNA reads TGTGCCAGCAGTCGGGACTTCACAGATACGCAGTATTTT. Its translation: CASSRDFTDTQYF.

The chain has TRBV18 and TRBJ2-7; unclear D gene. Trimming cost V 3 bases and J 0 bases, with 6 bases left between them. CDR1 is KGHSH and CDR2 is LQKENI in the germline V gene. The CDR3 extends over 13 amino acids. CDR3 amino acids: CASSPRASYEQYF. The CDR3 DNA sequence: TGTGCCAGCTCACCCCGGGCCTCCTACGAGCAGTACTTC.